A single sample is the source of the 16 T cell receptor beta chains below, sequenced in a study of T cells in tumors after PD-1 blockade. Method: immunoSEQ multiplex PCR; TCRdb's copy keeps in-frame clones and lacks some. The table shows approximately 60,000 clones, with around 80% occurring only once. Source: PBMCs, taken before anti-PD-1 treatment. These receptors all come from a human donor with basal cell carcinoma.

The CDR3 nucleotides read TGTGCCAGCAGCTTGTTGTCCTACTATGGCTACACCTTC. Its translation: CASSLLSYYGYTF. The chain combines TRBV5-8 with TRBJ1-2; D gene ambiguous. Trimming took 1 base from V and 3 from J, leaving 7 bases between them. Germline V CDR1 and CDR2: SGHTS, YDEGEE. The CDR3 consists of 13 residues.

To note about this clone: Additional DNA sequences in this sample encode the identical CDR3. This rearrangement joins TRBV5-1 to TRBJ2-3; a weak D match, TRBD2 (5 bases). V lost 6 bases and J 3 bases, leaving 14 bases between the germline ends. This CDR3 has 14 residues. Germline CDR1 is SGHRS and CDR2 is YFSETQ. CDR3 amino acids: CASKEEVSTDTQYF. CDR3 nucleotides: TGCGCCAGCAAGGAGGAGGTTAGTACAGATACGCAGTATTTT.

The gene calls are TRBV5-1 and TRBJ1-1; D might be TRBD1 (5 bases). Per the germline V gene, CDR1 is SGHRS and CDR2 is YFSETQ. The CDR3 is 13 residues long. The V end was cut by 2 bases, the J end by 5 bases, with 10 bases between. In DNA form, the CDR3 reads TGCGCCAGCAGCTTAGAGGGACTAACTGAAGCTTTCTTT. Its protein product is CASSLEGLTEAFF.

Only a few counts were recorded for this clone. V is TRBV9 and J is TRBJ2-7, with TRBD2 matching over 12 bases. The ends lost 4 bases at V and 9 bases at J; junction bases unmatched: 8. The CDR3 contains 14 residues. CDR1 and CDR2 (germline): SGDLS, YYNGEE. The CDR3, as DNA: TGTGCCAGCAGCCCACGGACTAGCGGGGTGGTGCAGTACTTC. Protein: CASSPRTSGVVQYF.

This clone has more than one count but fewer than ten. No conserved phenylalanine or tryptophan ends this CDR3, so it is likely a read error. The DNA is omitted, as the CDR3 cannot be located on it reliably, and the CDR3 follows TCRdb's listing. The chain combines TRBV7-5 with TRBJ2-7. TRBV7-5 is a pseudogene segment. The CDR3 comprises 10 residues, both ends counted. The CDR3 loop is CARSLDQPAS.

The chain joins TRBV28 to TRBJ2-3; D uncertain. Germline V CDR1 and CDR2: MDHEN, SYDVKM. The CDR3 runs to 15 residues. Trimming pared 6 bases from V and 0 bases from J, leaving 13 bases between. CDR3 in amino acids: CASSRGFSSTDTQYF. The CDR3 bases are TGTGCCAGCAGCCGTGGCTTCTCGAGCACAGATACGCAGTATTTT.

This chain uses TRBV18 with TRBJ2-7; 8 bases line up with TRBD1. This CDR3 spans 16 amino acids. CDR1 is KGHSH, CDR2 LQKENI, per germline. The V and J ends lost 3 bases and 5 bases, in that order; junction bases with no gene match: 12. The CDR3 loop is CASSPGRDRIFDEQYF. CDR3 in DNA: TGTGCCAGCTCACCGGGCCGGGACAGGATTTTTGACGAGCAGTACTTC.

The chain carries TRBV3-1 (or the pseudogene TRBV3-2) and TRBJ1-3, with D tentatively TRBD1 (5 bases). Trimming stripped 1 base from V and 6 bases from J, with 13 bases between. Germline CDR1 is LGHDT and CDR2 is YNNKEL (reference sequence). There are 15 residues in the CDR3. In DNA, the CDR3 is TGTGCCAGCAGCCAAGCAAAAGGGACCCAAAACACCATATATTTT. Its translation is CASSQAKGTQNTIYF.

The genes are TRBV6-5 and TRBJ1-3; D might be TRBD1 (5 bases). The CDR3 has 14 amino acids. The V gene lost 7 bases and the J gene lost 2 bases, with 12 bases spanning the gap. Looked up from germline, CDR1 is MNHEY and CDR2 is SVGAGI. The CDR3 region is CASKFQGAGNTIYF. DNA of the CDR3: TGTGCCAGCAAATTCCAGGGAGCTGGAAACACCATATATTTT.

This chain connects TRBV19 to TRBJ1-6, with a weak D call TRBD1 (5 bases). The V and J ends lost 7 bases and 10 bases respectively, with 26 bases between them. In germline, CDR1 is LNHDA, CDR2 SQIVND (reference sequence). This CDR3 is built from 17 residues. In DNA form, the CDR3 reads TGTGCCAGTAATCGGCGGGGTGGTCGGGGGACCAGATCACCCCTCCACTTT. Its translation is CASNRRGGRGTRSPLHF.

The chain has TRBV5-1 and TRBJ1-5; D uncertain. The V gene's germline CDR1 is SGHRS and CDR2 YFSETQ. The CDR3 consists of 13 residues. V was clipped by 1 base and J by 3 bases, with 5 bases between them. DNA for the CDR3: TGCGCCAGCAGCTTGAGACCCAATCAGCCCCAGCATTTT. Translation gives CASSLRPNQPQHF.

This CDR3 is CAWSSGWRELFF. The CDR3 coding sequence is TGTGCCTGGAGTTCGGGGTGGCGGGAGCTGTTTTTT. This rearrangement joins TRBV30 to TRBJ2-2; TRBD2 might be the D (5 bases). Trimming shortened V by 2 bases and J by 9 bases, and 10 bases separated the two germline ends. The CDR3 is made up of 12 amino acids. Germline assignment: CDR1 GTSNPN and CDR2 SVGIG (reference sequence).

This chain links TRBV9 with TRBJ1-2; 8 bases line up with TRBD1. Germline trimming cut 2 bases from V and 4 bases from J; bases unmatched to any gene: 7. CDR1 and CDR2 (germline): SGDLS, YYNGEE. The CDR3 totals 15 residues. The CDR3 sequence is CASSVSGQARYGYTF. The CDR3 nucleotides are TGTGCCAGCAGCGTTTCGGGACAGGCACGCTATGGCTACACCTTC.

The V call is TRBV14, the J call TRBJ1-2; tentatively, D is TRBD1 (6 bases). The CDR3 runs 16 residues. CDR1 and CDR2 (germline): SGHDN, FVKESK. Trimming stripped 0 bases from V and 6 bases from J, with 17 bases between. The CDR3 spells CASSQEGWTALNGYTF. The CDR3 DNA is TGTGCCAGCAGCCAAGAAGGGTGGACAGCCCTAAATGGCTACACCTTC.

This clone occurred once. CDR3 region: CSASISSGGEKLFF. The DNA of the CDR3 is TGCAGTGCTAGTATCTCCAGTGGGGGTGAAAAACTGTTTTTT. The J gene is TRBJ1-4, the V gene TRBV20-1, with D perhaps TRBD1 (5 bases). V was pared by 3 bases and J by 7 bases, with 15 bases between. The CDR3 length is 14 residues. Germline assignment: CDR1 DFQATT and CDR2 SNEGSKA (reference sequence).

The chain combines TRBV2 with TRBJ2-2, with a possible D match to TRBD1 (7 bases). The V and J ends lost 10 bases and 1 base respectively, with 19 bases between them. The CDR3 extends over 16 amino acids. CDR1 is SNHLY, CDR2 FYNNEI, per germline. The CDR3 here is CATMGAGGLNTGELFF. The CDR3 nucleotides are TGTGCCACCATGGGGGCAGGGGGGTTGAACACCGGGGAGCTGTTTTTT.